These 19 T cell receptor beta chains share one sample of origin, sequenced in a study of T cell responses to AZD1222 COVID-19 vaccine. Some clones are missing from TCRdb's copy, which holds only in-frame ones; the method was immunoSEQ multiplex PCR. The data hold about 110,000 clones, with roughly 84% observed a single time. Sequenced material: peripheral blood, taken on day 0 of AZD1222 vaccination. These receptors originate from an adult in good health.

This clone has a handful of counts. The chain is built from TRBV12-3 or TRBV12-4 and TRBJ1-3; no clear D gene. The CDR3 is 12 residues long. Trimming pared 3 bases from V and 16 bases from J, leaving 16 bases between. The CDR3 DNA sequence: TGTGCCAGCAGTTTTTTTTCAGAAGATGCCTATTTT. Its protein product is CASSFFSEDAYF.

CDR3 region: CASSDGAGGSPDTQYF. DNA of the CDR3: TGTGCCAGCAGTGACGGAGCGGGGGGGTCCCCAGATACGCAGTATTTT. This chain joins TRBV6-4 and TRBJ2-3, with 10 bases that match TRBD2. The CDR3 length is 16 residues. In germline, CDR1 is MRHNA, CDR2 SNTAGT. Unmatched junction bases numbered 6, after V lost 2 bases and J lost 4 bases.

The genes are TRBV5-1 and TRBJ2-1; D ambiguous. In germline, CDR1 is SGHRS, CDR2 YFSETQ. This CDR3 is built from 12 residues. The V and J ends lost 0 bases and 10 bases respectively, with 8 bases between them. Here the CDR3 reads CASSLGAYEQFF. As DNA, the CDR3 is TGCGCCAGCAGCTTGGGAGCTTACGAGCAGTTCTTC.

The CDR3 sequence is CASSQGHGHGYTF. The CDR3, as DNA: TGTGCCAGCAGCCAGGGACATGGGCATGGCTACACCTTC. The J gene is TRBJ1-2, the V gene TRBV16; D is possibly TRBD1 (6 bases). Between the trimmed V and J ends, which lost 3 bases and 6 bases, there was a span of 11 bases. This CDR3 has 13 residues. From germline, CDR1 is KGHSY and CDR2 FQNENV. Together with reference TRBV16 and TRBJ1-2, the CDR3 gives the full variable domain: GEEVAQTPKHLVRGEGQKAKLYCAPIKGHSYVFWYQQVLKNEFKFLISFQNENVFDETGMPKERFSAKCLPNSPCSLEIQATKLEDSAVYFCASSQGHGHGYTFGSGTRLTVV.

The chain recombines TRBV10-3 with TRBJ2-3; D gene ambiguous. V dropped 0 bases and J dropped 4 bases, with 5 bases sitting between them. Germline V gives CDR1 ENHRY, CDR2 SYGVKD. The CDR3 contains 13 residues. Here the CDR3 DNA reads TGTGCCATCAGTGAGTCGTTCCCAGATACGCAGTATTTT. This gives the protein CAISESFPDTQYF.

V usage is TRBV5-5 and J usage is TRBJ1-5; D remains ambiguous. The CDR3 covers 13 residues. The germline gives CDR1 SGHKS, CDR2 YYEKEE (reference sequence). V was shortened by 1 base and J by 4 bases, with 6 bases between the two germline ends. This chain's CDR3 is CASSLSGNQPQHF. The DNA of the CDR3 is TGTGCCAGCAGCTTGTCGGGGAATCAGCCCCAGCATTTT.

The chain carries TRBV5-1 and TRBJ1-6, with 7 nucleotides matching TRBD1. V shed 7 bases, J shed 7 bases, and the junction held 8 bases outside the gene matches. The CDR3 loop spans 14 amino acids. Germline assignment: CDR1 SGHRS and CDR2 YFSETQ. CDR3 protein: CASGQGQPNSPLHF. The CDR3 coding sequence is TGCGCCAGCGGGCAGGGACAGCCCAATTCACCCCTCCACTTT.

This clone was found a few times. This chain joins TRBV10-1 and TRBJ2-1, with TRBD2 matching over 14 bases. Losses at the gene ends were 3 bases for V and 8 bases for J; bases not matched to a gene: 6. There are 16 residues in the CDR3. CDR1 is WNHNN and CDR2 is SYGVQD in the germline V gene (reference sequence). CDR3 in amino acids: CASSDLRTSGGHEQFF. The CDR3 DNA sequence: TGCGCCAGCAGTGATCTCAGGACTAGCGGGGGGCATGAGCAGTTCTTC.

This clone was picked up a small number of times. The V gene is TRBV14, the J gene TRBJ2-1; D remains unclear. The germline V gene encodes CDR1 SGHDN and CDR2 FVKESK. The CDR3 totals 16 residues. Deletions cut 4 bases from V and 0 bases from J, with 13 bases between. Here the CDR3 reads CASSPQGVGSYNEQFF. CDR3 sequence (DNA): TGTGCCAGCAGCCCCCAAGGAGTAGGCTCCTACAATGAGCAGTTCTTC.

This sequence joins TRBV5-1 and TRBJ1-2; D is undetermined. Germline CDR1 is SGHRS and CDR2 is YFSETQ. The CDR3 consists of 15 residues. V lost 0 bases and J 6 bases, leaving 15 bases between the germline ends. CDR3 nucleotides: TGCGCCAGCAGCTTGGCCCAGGACCTTACCCATGGCTACACCTTC. Translated, it gives CASSLAQDLTHGYTF.

The genes are TRBV30 and TRBJ1-5; D gene unclear. The CDR3 has 14 residues. Germline values: CDR1 GTSNPN, CDR2 SVGIG (reference sequence). The V end lost 0 bases, the J end lost 4 bases, and 10 bases lay between the germline ends. This CDR3 reads CAWSVRVGNQPQHF. CDR3 in DNA: TGTGCCTGGAGTGTACGGGTAGGAAATCAGCCCCAGCATTTT.

The chain combines TRBV20-1 with TRBJ1-4; a possible D gene is TRBD1 (5 bases). The CDR3 loop spans 13 amino acids. Germline CDR1 and CDR2: DFQATT and SNEGSKA (reference sequence). V was clipped by 3 bases and J by 6 bases, with 11 bases between them. The CDR3 bases are TGCAGTGCTAGTAAACAGGCAGATGAAAAACTGTTTTTT. Its protein is CSASKQADEKLFF.

The V and J genes are TRBV5-4 and TRBJ2-6; D call uncertain. In germline, CDR1 is SGHNT, CDR2 YYREEE (reference sequence). This CDR3 has 14 amino acids. Trimming stripped 4 bases from V and 4 bases from J, with 9 bases between. The CDR3 DNA follows: TGTGCCAGCAGCCCCAGCACCGGGGCCAACGTCCTGACTTTC. Translating it yields CASSPSTGANVLTF. Full variable domain (outside the CDR3, taken from reference TRBV5-4 and TRBJ2-6): ETGVTQSPTHLIKTRGQQVTLRCSSQSGHNTVSWYQQALGQGPQFIFQYYREEENGRGNFPPRFSGLQFPNYSSELNVNALELDDSALYLCASSPSTGANVLTFGAGSRLTVL.

J is TRBJ1-2 and V is TRBV15; no clear D. The CDR3 is made up of 13 amino acids. Germline V gives CDR1 LNHNV, CDR2 YYDKDF (reference sequence). Trimming took off 1 base at V and 5 bases at J, with 8 bases between the two ends. The CDR3 spells CATSRAGNYGYTF. CDR3 nucleotides: TGTGCCACCAGCAGAGCAGGCAATTATGGCTACACCTTC.

The rearrangement uses TRBV7-9 and TRBJ1-1; 8 nucleotides match TRBD1. The junction had 8 bases not matched to a gene; V was cut back by 5 bases and J by 0 bases. Germline lookup yields CDR1 SEHNR and CDR2 FQNEAQ (reference sequence). This CDR3 has 16 residues. The CDR3: CASSKTGGYLNTEAFF. The CDR3 DNA is TGTGCCAGCAGCAAAACAGGGGGGTATTTGAACACTGAAGCTTTCTTT.

The chain carries TRBV30 and TRBJ1-1; maybe TRBD1 (5 bases). The CDR3 runs 14 residues. From germline, CDR1 is GTSNPN and CDR2 SVGIG (reference sequence). Deletions cut 3 bases from V and 0 bases from J, with 11 bases between. The CDR3: CAWRGDGLNTEAFF. In DNA form, the CDR3 reads TGTGCCTGGAGGGGGGACGGCCTGAACACTGAAGCTTTCTTT.

The chain is built from TRBV6-5 and TRBJ1-5; 7 nucleotides match TRBD1. The trim removed 5 bases at V and 4 bases at J, leaving 8 bases unmatched. CDR3 size: 15 residues. CDR1 is MNHEY, CDR2 SVGAGI, per germline. The CDR3 DNA reads as TGTGCCAGCAGTACAACCGGGACAGTTAATCAGCCCCAGCATTTT. This translates into CASSTTGTVNQPQHF.

The J gene is TRBJ2-5, the V gene TRBV5-4; 12 bases match TRBD2. The V gene's germline CDR1 is SGHNT and CDR2 YYREEE (reference sequence). The junction had 9 bases not matched to a gene; V was cut back by 4 bases and J by 5 bases. This CDR3 has 16 amino acids. CDR3 residues: CASSLSSGGAWETQYF. In DNA, the CDR3 is TGTGCCAGCAGCCTATCTAGCGGGGGGGCCTGGGAGACCCAGTACTTC.

The chain links TRBV21-1 to TRBJ1-1. TRBV21-1 is a recognized pseudogene. CDR3 length: 14 amino acids. The CDR3 sequence: CASTDPWGGTEAFF. The CDR3 DNA reads as TGTGCCAGCACCGACCCCTGGGGGGGCACTGAAGCTTTCTTT.